This T cell receptor (beta chain) was obtained from a study of blood T cells in healthy people across ages. Overall study findings and caveats: Fewer expanded clones and more diversity marked long-lived versus aged donors. A roughly linear fall in TCR beta diversity per million T cells was seen with increasing age.

Through a sample-barcoded 5' primer and a J-beta primer mix, a second PCR was run for roughly 6 to 12 cycles. The authors tagged each cDNA molecule using a template-switch adaptor with 12 random nucleotides. TCRdb itself ran the 5' RACE reads through MiXCR, one entry per CDR3 protein. Among hundreds of thousands of distinct CDR3 sequences listed, roughly 53% were seen once. The study recruited healthy Caucasian donors from Russia who were aged about 6 to 95. Of note for this clonotype: Its antigen is as yet unknown.

V lost 3 bases and J 0 bases, leaving 18 bases between the germline ends. CDR3 length: 18 amino acids. CDR1 and CDR2 from the germline V gene are KGHSH and LQKENI. V is TRBV18 and J is TRBJ1-3; D might be TRBD1 (5 bases). Sequenced sample: blood. The receptor's source is a man in his sixties in good health. The CDR3 region has the DNA TGTGCCAGCTCACCTATTGACAGCGACGGCTACTCTGGAAACACCATATATTTT. It encodes CASSPIDSDGYSGNTIYF. The full variable domain, rest sourced from reference TRBV18 and TRBJ1-3, is NAGVMQNPRHLVRRRGQEARLRCSPMKGHSHVYWYRQLPEEGLKFMVYLQKENIIDESGMPKERFSAEFPKEGPSILRIQQVVRGDSAAYFCASSPIDSDGYSGNTIYFGEGSWLTVV.